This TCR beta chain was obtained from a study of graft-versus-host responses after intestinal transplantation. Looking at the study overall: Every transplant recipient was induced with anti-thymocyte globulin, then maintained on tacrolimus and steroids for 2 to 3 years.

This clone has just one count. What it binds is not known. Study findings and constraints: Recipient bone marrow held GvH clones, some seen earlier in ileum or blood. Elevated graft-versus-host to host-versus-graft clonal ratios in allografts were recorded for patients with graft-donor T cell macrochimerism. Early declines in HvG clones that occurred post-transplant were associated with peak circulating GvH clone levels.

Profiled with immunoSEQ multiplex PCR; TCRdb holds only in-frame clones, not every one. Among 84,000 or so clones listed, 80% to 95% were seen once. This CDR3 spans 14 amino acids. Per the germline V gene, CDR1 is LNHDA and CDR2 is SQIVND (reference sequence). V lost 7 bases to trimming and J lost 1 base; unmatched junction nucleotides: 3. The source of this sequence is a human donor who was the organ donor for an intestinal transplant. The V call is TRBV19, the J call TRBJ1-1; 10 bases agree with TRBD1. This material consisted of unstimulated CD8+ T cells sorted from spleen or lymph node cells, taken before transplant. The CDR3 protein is CASTRQGANTEAFF. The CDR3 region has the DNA TGTGCCAGTACCCGACAGGGGGCGAACACTGAAGCTTTCTTT.